The 22 T cell receptor beta chains below come from one sample, sequenced in a study of identical twins (dated by TCRdb to 2016 to 2018). The method was 5' RACE. Instrument used: Illumina HiSeq 2000. In-frame beta chains were kept once TCRdb had trimmed the public reads at Q25 with fastp and called clones with MiXCR. A single entry per CDR3 protein holds the most common genes and DNA from its merged rows. This sample holds about 890,000 distinct CDR3 sequences; around 12% were observed only once. The top ten clonotypes cover around 1.6% of the sample. These data also formed part of another study, on yellow fever vaccine responses in identical twins.

The sample comprised PBMCs. The receptor source for this set is a woman under 30 in good health.

This rearrangement joins TRBV14 to TRBJ1-1; the D is unclear. Per germline, CDR1 SGHDN and CDR2 FVKESK. The CDR3 contains 15 residues. Trimming cost V 0 bases and J 1 base, with 9 bases left between them. The CDR3 protein is CASSQDLDRNTEAFF. The CDR3, as DNA: TGTGCCAGCAGCCAAGATTTGGACCGGAACACTGAAGCTTTCTTT.

This chain uses TRBV5-5 with TRBJ2-4; D gene unclear. Between the trimmed V and J ends, which lost 0 bases and 7 bases, there was a span of 8 bases. The CDR3 is 13 amino acids. Germline V CDR1 and CDR2: SGHKS, YYEKEE (reference sequence). The CDR3 region is CASSLEGRNIQYF. CDR3 in DNA: TGTGCCAGCAGCTTGGAGGGCCGGAACATTCAGTACTTC.

J is TRBJ2-2 and V is TRBV2; weak D call: TRBD2 (6 bases). V lost 11 bases to trimming and J lost 9 bases, with 19 bases between them. This CDR3 has 13 residues. In germline, CDR1 is SNHLY, CDR2 FYNNEI. The CDR3 here is CAGEVGGSRELFF. CDR3 coding DNA: TGTGCCGGGGAAGTCGGGGGTTCTCGGGAGCTGTTTTTT.

This rearrangement joins TRBV24-1 to TRBJ2-5; 7 bases are a match to TRBD1. Germline lookup yields CDR1 KGHDR and CDR2 SFDVKD. This CDR3 region has 16 residues. Unmatched junction bases numbered 8, after V lost 3 bases and J lost 2 bases. The CDR3 protein is CATSDPTGASQETQYF. DNA of the CDR3: TGTGCCACCAGTGATCCAACAGGGGCGTCTCAAGAGACCCAGTACTTC.

This clonotype has only a few counts. The chain employs TRBV11-2 and TRBJ1-3; D not resolved. V dropped 2 bases and J dropped 0 bases, with 17 bases sitting between them. Germline V gene lookup returns CDR1 SGHAT and CDR2 FQNNGV. The CDR3 has 18 amino acids. The CDR3 bases are TGTGCCAGCAGCTTATATGGGTTCGACGGTCTCTCTGGAAACACCATATATTTT. This translates into CASSLYGFDGLSGNTIYF.

The genes are TRBV18 and TRBJ2-1, with 7 bases that match TRBD2. V lost 3 bases, J lost 6 bases, and 8 bases stayed unmatched. Per the germline V gene, CDR1 is KGHSH and CDR2 is LQKENI. CDR3 length: 15 residues. This CDR3 reads CASSPGTTYINEQFF. The CDR3 bases are TGTGCCAGCTCACCCGGGACTACCTATATCAATGAGCAGTTCTTC.

The chain links TRBV4-1 to TRBJ2-3; D ambiguous. V was pared by 0 bases and J by 2 bases, with 9 bases between. Germline V gene lookup returns CDR1 MGHRA and CDR2 YSYEKL. The CDR3 runs to 15 residues. In DNA form, the CDR3 reads TGCGCCAGCAGCCAAGATTCGGTCATCACAGATACGCAGTATTTT. As protein: CASSQDSVITDTQYF.

This chain links TRBV4-1 with TRBJ1-2; D unresolved. The CDR3 runs 13 residues. Germline CDR1 MGHRA, CDR2 YSYEKL. V lost 10 bases to trimming and J lost 2 bases, with 14 bases between them. The CDR3 bases are TGCGCCACCAAAATGGAGGGAAACTATGGCTACACCTTC. It codes for CATKMEGNYGYTF.

Only a few counts were recorded for this clonotype. J is TRBJ2-3 and V is TRBV2, with 8 nucleotides matching TRBD2. V lost 8 bases and J lost 4; bases outside the gene matches: 8. Germline V gene data show CDR1 as SNHLY and CDR2 as FYNNEI. The CDR3 is 14 residues long. The CDR3 region is CASSTYGGADTQYF. The CDR3 bases are TGTGCCAGCTCAACCTACGGGGGGGCAGATACGCAGTATTTT.

This clonotype was seen at least ten times. The chain has TRBV6-1 and TRBJ2-7; 14 bases agree with TRBD2. The CDR3 is 18 residues long. CDR1 is MNHNS, CDR2 SASEGT, per germline. Germline trimming cut 7 bases from V and 0 bases from J; bases unmatched to any gene: 11. In DNA, the CDR3 is TGTGCCAGCACTCTGACTAGCGGGAGGGCCAGGAGCTCCTACGAGCAGTACTTC. Residues: CASTLTSGRARSSYEQYF.

The V gene is TRBV28, the J gene TRBJ2-6, with TRBD1 identical over 7 bases. Germline V lookup: CDR1 MDHEN, CDR2 SYDVKM. Germline trimming cut 6 bases from V and 3 bases from J; bases unmatched to any gene: 8. The CDR3 is made up of 16 amino acids. The CDR3 reads CASRSGGSLGANVLTF. The CDR3, as DNA: TGTGCCAGCAGGTCAGGGGGTAGTCTTGGGGCCAACGTCCTGACTTTC.

This chain links TRBV10-3 with TRBJ1-3; no clear D. CDR1 is ENHRY and CDR2 is SYGVKD in the germline V gene. The V gene lost 3 bases and the J gene lost 0 bases, with 6 bases spanning the gap. The CDR3 is made up of 14 amino acids. CDR3: CAISDPFSGNTIYF. CDR3 coding DNA: TGTGCCATCAGTGATCCCTTCTCTGGAAACACCATATATTTT.

The table lists this clonotype with a few counts. CDR3 sequence: CATTFIAGGVGEQFF. In DNA form, the CDR3 reads TGTGCCACAACCTTTATAGCGGGAGGAGTGGGTGAGCAGTTCTTC. The genes are TRBV6-1 and TRBJ2-1, with 10 bases lining up with TRBD2. CDR1 and CDR2 from the germline V gene are MNHNS and SASEGT. The CDR3 has 15 residues. The junction had 15 bases not matched to a gene; V was cut back by 10 bases and J by 9 bases.

This clonotype was seen a handful of times. The genes are TRBV7-3 and TRBJ2-2; tentative D call: TRBD1 (6 bases). The CDR3 totals 15 residues. The germline gives CDR1 SGHTA, CDR2 FQGTGA. Trimming took off 3 bases at V and 5 bases at J, with 13 bases between the two ends. The CDR3 spells CASSLSGGLTGELFF. DNA of the CDR3: TGTGCCAGCAGCTTGTCTGGGGGCCTTACCGGGGAGCTGTTTTTT. Together with reference TRBV7-3 and TRBJ2-2, the CDR3 gives the full variable domain: GAGVSQTPSNKVTEKGKYVELRCDPISGHTALYWYRQSLGQGPEFLIYFQGTGAADDSGLPNDRFFAVRPEGSVSTLKIQRTERGDSAVYLCASSLSGGLTGELFFGEGSRLTVL.

As concerns this clonotype: The germline gene is not matched at one end of the junction; a read error may be the cause. This chain links TRBV28 with TRBJ1-3, with no clear D. Per germline, CDR1 MDHEN and CDR2 SYDVKM. This CDR3 comprises 14 residues. CDR3: CASSLSHPGPGSDF. The CDR3 DNA reads TGTGCCAGCAGTTTATCCCACCCAGGTCCAGGATCAGATTTT.

This clonotype has ten or more counts. The chain links TRBV18 to TRBJ2-1; D may match TRBD1 or TRBD2 (5 bases each). There are 15 residues in the CDR3. V was cut by 5 bases and J by 0 bases, with 11 bases left in between. Germline values: CDR1 KGHSH, CDR2 LQKENI. The CDR3 DNA reads TGTGCCAGCTCAAGGGACGCGAGCTCCTACAATGAGCAGTTCTTC. This codes for CASSRDASSYNEQFF. Complete variable domain (other parts from reference TRBV18 and TRBJ2-1): NAGVMQNPRHLVRRRGQEARLRCSPMKGHSHVYWYRQLPEEGLKFMVYLQKENIIDESGMPKERFSAEFPKEGPSILRIQQVVRGDSAAYFCASSRDASSYNEQFFGPGTRLTVL.

This clonotype was detected a few times. The V gene is TRBV7-7, the J gene TRBJ2-5; 7 bases match TRBD1. Germline lookup yields CDR1 SSHAT and CDR2 FNYEAQ (reference sequence). The CDR3 totals 14 residues. Losses at the gene ends were 6 bases for V and 5 bases for J; bases not matched to a gene: 9. Here the CDR3 reads CASSSRTGVETQYF. The CDR3 DNA is TGTGCCAGCAGTTCCCGAACAGGGGTTGAGACCCAGTACTTC. The variable domain in full, completed from reference TRBV7-7 and TRBJ2-5, reads GAGVSQSPRYKVTKRGQDVTLRCDPISSHATLYWYQQALGQGPEFLTYFNYEAQPDKSGLPSDRFSAERPEGSISTLTIQRTEQRDSAMYRCASSSRTGVETQYFGPGTRLLVL.

This clonotype was counted many times. CDR3 bases: TGTGCCAGCAGTCCAACAGAGTACACTGAAGCTTTCTTT. Protein product: CASSPTEYTEAFF. This chain links TRBV12-3 or TRBV12-4 with TRBJ1-1; D unclear. The CDR3 spans 13 residues. Trimming removed 5 bases at V and 3 bases at J, with 10 bases between.

This clonotype was recorded at least ten times. This sequence joins TRBV24-1 and TRBJ2-7; no clear D. The germline gives CDR1 KGHDR, CDR2 SFDVKD. The CDR3 covers 13 residues. V lost 4 bases and J 2 bases, leaving 8 bases between the germline ends. The CDR3 loop reads CATSDASTYEQYF. The CDR3 DNA is TGTGCCACCAGTGACGCCAGTACCTACGAGCAGTACTTC.

The CDR3 loop is CSARDLLMSYEQYF. The CDR3 nucleotides are TGCAGTGCGCGAGACCTACTCATGTCATACGAGCAGTACTTC. This chain links TRBV20-1 with TRBJ2-7, with D unresolved. The CDR3 contains 14 residues. Germline CDR1 reads DFQATT; CDR2 reads SNEGSKA (reference sequence). Between the trimmed V and J ends, which lost 6 bases and 4 bases, there was a span of 19 bases.

This clonotype was observed a few times. V usage is TRBV6-1 and J usage is TRBJ1-2, with D unclear. Germline lookup yields CDR1 MNHNS and CDR2 SASEGT. The CDR3 sequence is 11 residues long. Trimming stripped 8 bases from V and 1 base from J, with 5 bases between. CDR3 residues: CASVHNYGYTF. The CDR3 DNA is TGTGCCAGCGTTCATAACTATGGCTACACCTTC.

The CDR3: CASSYSRLTLNEQFF. CDR3 nucleotide sequence: TGTGCCAGCAGTTACTCTCGGCTTACCCTCAATGAGCAGTTCTTC. The chain combines TRBV6-5 with TRBJ2-1; D is unresolved. This CDR3 has 15 residues. The V and J ends lost 0 bases and 6 bases respectively, with 12 bases between them. CDR1 MNHEY and CDR2 SVGAGI come from the germline V gene.